This T cell receptor (beta chain) is from a study of regulatory T cells in long-lasting Graves disease. Study-wide points: Favored usage of TRBV28, TRBJ1-2 and TRBJ2-5 was recorded in persistent disease.

As for this clonotype: Its target is not known.

J gave up 0 bases and V 4 bases, and 5 bases lay outside the gene matches. This CDR3 has 15 residues. Time point given: newly diagnosed GD, antithyroid drugs for less than 3 months. PBMCs provided the RNA from which the TCR library was made. Building of the TCR beta libraries involved iRepertoire HTBI primers and Arm-PCR of CDR3 regions. TCRdb re-analysed the multiplex PCR reads in MiXCR, keeping a single row per CDR3 protein. The repertoire holds a few hundred thousand distinct CDR3 sequences, about 19% seen once, with roughly 12% in the top ten. This same sample was also part of a study on T cells in Graves' hyperthyroidism and ophthalmopathy. From that study: Using the HTBI primer set, a first-round RT-PCR was run on the TCR CDR3. Ophthalmopathy, as predicted by the model, came a median 6.5 months after the prediction.

The clonotype was recovered from a woman in her twenties or thirties with Graves disease. V usage is TRBV12-3 or TRBV12-4 and J usage is TRBJ1-1; TRBD1 matches at 7 bases. The sample here was peripheral blood mononuclear cells (PBMCs), taken at new diagnosis, from a patient treated with antithyroid drugs. The CDR3 region is CASSSQTGLNTEAFF. CDR3 coding DNA: TGTGCCAGCAGTTCCCAGACAGGGCTGAACACTGAAGCTTTCTTT.